This T cell receptor (beta chain) came from a study of cytomegalovirus exposure and HLA in healthy donors. Using immunoSEQ multiplex PCR, the repertoire was profiled, and TCRdb retains in-frame clones only, with some absent. The sample lists roughly 75,000 clones; roughly 95% were seen once. CDR1 is SGHNT and CDR2 is YYREEE in the germline V gene (reference sequence). The CDR3 runs to 15 residues. Trimming stripped 0 bases from V and 3 bases from J, with 9 bases between. While the first cohort had 600 to 850 subjects, the donors belonged to the separate validation cohort of roughly 120 subjects. This clonotype was sampled from a woman aged 18-30 years in good health and CMV-seropositive. V gene TRBV5-4 combines with J gene TRBJ2-2; weak D call: TRBD2 (6 bases). Source material: PBMCs. The CDR3 loop is CASSLERAHTGELFF. DNA of the CDR3: TGTGCCAGCAGCTTGGAGCGGGCCCACACCGGGGAGCTGTTTTTT.